This record covers a single T cell receptor (beta chain). Antigen: not known. At one end the junction does not follow the germline gene, possibly because of a read error. This entry belongs to a study of shared clonotypes between healthy human individuals. Study findings and constraints: Naive subsets usually exceeded memory subsets in estimated richness.

Nashville, Tennessee was home to all donors, who were Caucasian adults. Methods used by the authors: Filtering of immunoSEQ junctional sequences could not match full-length read filtering. Produced via immunoSEQ multiplex PCR; TCRdb's table is partial and in-frame only. V and J calls and clone size are as listed in that table; D and trimming were resolved from the DNA. The sample comprises roughly 2.2 million clones, around 93% of which are singletons, and about 0.41% rests with the top ten. The sequencing sample was made of naive CD4+ T cells from PBMCs. Subset noted: CD45RA+ positively selected. The TCR was taken from a man aged 18 to 29 in good health. Some clones in this sample may be carry-over from other donors' samples.

The CDR3 nucleotides are TGTGCCAGCAGTTATTCCGGGACCCACTATTTT. Encoded protein: CASSYSGTHYF. V is TRBV2 and J is TRBJ1-5; the D gene is possibly TRBD1 (5 bases). Germline V gene sequence: CDR1 SNHLY, CDR2 FYNNEI. This CDR3 contains 11 residues.